One sample yielded the 25 T cell receptor beta chains listed below, sequenced in a study of fetal regulatory T cell absence and autoimmunity. Measured with immunoSEQ multiplex PCR; TCRdb has only the in-frame clones, and not every one. The top ten hold approximately 0.45% of the sample, which has about 46,000 clones, about 80% seen once. Sequences were obtained from cord blood. These receptors were obtained from a newborn boy with IPEX syndrome.

The gene calls are TRBV19 and TRBJ2-2, with 8 positions matching TRBD2. The trim removed 6 bases at V and 11 bases at J, leaving 5 bases unmatched. Germline-derived CDR1 and CDR2 are LNHDA and SQIVND (reference sequence). This CDR3 is 12 amino acids long. As DNA, the CDR3 is TGTGCCAGTAGCGGGGGGGCCAGTGAGCTGTTTTTT. This encodes CASSGGASELFF.

This chain links TRBV5-6 with TRBJ1-1, with D possibly TRBD1 on 5 matching bases. This CDR3 has 14 residues. CDR1 is SGHDT and CDR2 is YYEEEE in the germline V gene. V gave up 2 bases and J gave up 3 bases, with 11 bases separating them. CDR3 sequence reads: CASSFWGWDTEAFF. In DNA, the CDR3 is TGTGCCAGCAGCTTTTGGGGGTGGGACACTGAAGCTTTCTTT. Variable domain in full (rest from reference TRBV5-6 and TRBJ1-1): DAGVTQSPTHLIKTRGQQVTLRCSPKSGHDTVSWYQQALGQGPQFIFQYYEEEERQRGNFPDRFSGHQFPNYSSELNVNALLLGDSALYLCASSFWGWDTEAFFGQGTRLTVV.

This clone was counted a few times. CDR3 protein: CASRTGYNSPLHF. The DNA of the CDR3 is TGCGCCAGCCGGACAGGGTACAATTCACCCCTCCACTTT. The J gene is TRBJ1-6, the V gene TRBV4-1, with 8 bases aligning to TRBD1. V lost 8 bases and J lost 7; bases outside the gene matches: 4. CDR3 size: 13 residues. Germline CDR1 MGHRA, CDR2 YSYEKL.

This chain uses TRBV5-8 with TRBJ1-1, with a possible D match to TRBD1 (5 bases). CDR1 and CDR2 (germline): SGHTS, YDEGEE. The CDR3 is 12 residues long. The V and J ends lost 8 bases and 4 bases respectively, with 12 bases between them. The DNA for the CDR3 is TGTGCCAGTCCCGAGGGGAGCACTGAAGCTTTCTTT. As protein: CASPEGSTEAFF.

V is TRBV6-6 and J is TRBJ1-2, with a weak D call TRBD1 (6 bases). With 2 bases removed from V and 2 bases from J, the gap between germline ends came to 6 bases. The CDR3 totals 13 residues. CDR1 is MNHNY, CDR2 SVGAGI, per germline (reference sequence). In DNA form, the CDR3 reads TGTGCCAGCAGTTACGGGACAAACTATGGCTACACCTTC. This translates into CASSYGTNYGYTF.

This rearrangement joins TRBV6-1 to TRBJ2-3; the D gene is possibly TRBD2 (7 bases). Trimming removed 5 bases at V and 4 bases at J, with 13 bases between. The CDR3 is 14 residues long. Germline loops: CDR1 MNHNS, CDR2 SASEGT. CDR3: CASSRGGAADTQYF. CDR3 DNA: TGTGCCAGCAGTCGTGGGGGGGCGGCAGATACGCAGTATTTT.

V gene TRBV27 combines with J gene TRBJ1-5, with no clear D. Germline-derived CDR1 and CDR2 are MNHEY and SMNVEV (reference sequence). V was pared by 6 bases and J by 16 bases, with 28 bases between. The CDR3 runs 15 residues. The CDR3 sequence: CASSQLANWTGFIHF. The CDR3 DNA reads as TGTGCCAGCAGCCAACTTGCTAATTGGACGGGCTTTATACATTTT.

The CDR3 bases are TGTGCCAGCAGCTCCCCCCCGAGGGATGGGGAGACCCAGTACTTC. Translation gives CASSSPPRDGETQYF. The chain carries TRBV7-8 and TRBJ2-5; D might be TRBD2 (5 bases). Trimming shortened V by 4 bases and J by 5 bases, and 17 bases separated the two germline ends. CDR1 SGHVS and CDR2 FQNEAQ come from the germline V gene. The length of the CDR3 is 15 residues.

This chain connects TRBV6-4 to TRBJ2-3; the D is unclear. Trimming removed 0 bases from V and 1 base from J, with 8 bases in between. This CDR3 is 15 amino acids long. Looked up from germline, CDR1 is MRHNA and CDR2 is SNTAGT. DNA for the CDR3: TGTGCCAGCAGTGACTCGGCTAAGGGCACAGATACGCAGTATTTT. As protein: CASSDSAKGTDTQYF.

This chain links TRBV2 with TRBJ2-1; D is perhaps TRBD2 (6 bases). Germline V gene lookup returns CDR1 SNHLY and CDR2 FYNNEI. The V end lost 6 bases, the J end lost 0 bases, and 12 bases lay between the germline ends. The CDR3 is 15 amino acids. CDR3 region: CASSPLASSYNEQFF. In DNA, the CDR3 is TGTGCCAGCAGCCCGCTAGCGAGCTCCTACAATGAGCAGTTCTTC.

As regards this clone: Mismatch with germline at one junction end may stem from a read error. The gene calls are TRBV5-4 and TRBJ2-5, with TRBD2 matching over 8 bases. The CDR3 spans 15 residues. Germline assignment: CDR1 SGHNT and CDR2 YYREEE (reference sequence). In DNA form, the CDR3 reads TGTGCCAGCAGCTTTTTCGGGGGGGCCGAAGAGCCCCAGTACTTC. Translating gives CASSFFGGAEEPQYF.

This clone was observed a handful of times. The rearrangement joins TRBV21-1 to TRBJ2-7. TRBV21-1 is a recognized pseudogene. The CDR3 runs 13 residues. This chain's CDR3 is CASSKLGRYEQYF. CDR3 coding DNA: TGTGCCAGCAGCAAGTTGGGAAGGTACGAGCAGTACTTC.

In this sample, this clone turned up once. The chain links TRBV10-3 to TRBJ1-1; D remains unclear. CDR3 length equals 14 residues. Germline values: CDR1 ENHRY, CDR2 SYGVKD. Trimming removed 2 bases from V and 1 base from J, with 8 bases in between. CDR3: CAISEVEGNTEAFF. The CDR3 bases are TGTGCCATCAGTGAGGTTGAGGGGAACACTGAAGCTTTCTTT.

The chain is built from TRBV7-2 and TRBJ2-1; 10 bases map to TRBD2. CDR3 length equals 15 residues. Germline assignment: CDR1 SGHTA and CDR2 FQGNSA. V lost 6 bases to trimming and J lost 4 bases; unmatched junction nucleotides: 6. CDR3 region: CASSIAGGPYNEQFF. CDR3 DNA sequence: TGTGCCAGCAGTATAGCGGGAGGCCCGTACAATGAGCAGTTCTTC.

The V and J genes are TRBV29-1 and TRBJ1-1, with D perhaps TRBD1 (6 bases). The V gene lost 3 bases and the J gene lost 7 bases, with 9 bases spanning the gap. Germline CDR1 is SQVTM and CDR2 is ANQGSEA. The CDR3 sequence is 11 residues long. The CDR3 loop reads CSVEETGEAFF. In DNA, the CDR3 is TGCAGCGTTGAGGAGACAGGTGAAGCTTTCTTT.

The rearrangement joins TRBV11-2 to TRBJ2-1, with a weak D call TRBD2 (6 bases). This CDR3 has 14 residues. Trimming pared 5 bases from V and 9 bases from J, leaving 17 bases between. Germline CDR1 is SGHAT and CDR2 is FQNNGV. The CDR3 DNA sequence: TGTGCCAGCAGCCTAGGGACTTCTCTCGGTGAGCAGTTCTTC. Translation: CASSLGTSLGEQFF.

The J gene is TRBJ2-7, the V gene TRBV4-1; the match to TRBD2 covers 13 bases. Germline V CDR1 and CDR2: MGHRA, YSYEKL. CDR3 length equals 15 residues. V lost 4 bases to trimming and J lost 4 bases; unmatched junction nucleotides: 4. CDR3 amino acids: CASSPLGLAGYEQYF. The CDR3 nucleotides are TGCGCCAGCAGCCCGCTGGGACTAGCGGGGTACGAGCAGTACTTC.

This chain uses TRBV10-2 with TRBJ1-1, with TRBD1 identical over 7 bases. This CDR3 contains 15 residues. The junction had 4 bases not matched to a gene; V was cut back by 0 bases and J by 3 bases. Germline values: CDR1 WSHSY, CDR2 SAAADI. For the CDR3, the DNA is TGCGCCAGCAGTGAGTCGATAGGGGGCTACACTGAAGCTTTCTTT. It translates to CASSESIGGYTEAFF.

This chain connects TRBV7-9 to TRBJ2-1, with 12 bases fitting TRBD2. V lost 3 bases to trimming and J lost 6 bases; unmatched junction nucleotides: 3. CDR1 SEHNR and CDR2 FQNEAQ come from the germline V gene (reference sequence). The CDR3 has 15 amino acids. The CDR3 bases are TGTGCCAGCAGCTTCCCTAGCGGGGGGGCCAATGAGCAGTTCTTC. This codes for CASSFPSGGANEQFF.

This clone was seen once. The chain joins TRBV5-6 to TRBJ2-7; 13 bases align to TRBD2. CDR1 and CDR2 (germline): SGHDT, YYEEEE. V lost 4 bases and J lost 2; bases outside the gene matches: 3. The CDR3 loop spans 15 amino acids. The CDR3 region has the DNA TGTGCCAGCAGCGCGACTAGCGGGGGGACCTACGAGCAGTACTTC. This sequence encodes CASSATSGGTYEQYF.

V usage is TRBV9 and J usage is TRBJ2-7, with D possibly matching TRBD1 (6 bases). The V end was cut by 0 bases, the J end by 3 bases, with 13 bases between. There are 15 residues in the CDR3. Germline loops: CDR1 SGDLS, CDR2 YYNGEE. Here the CDR3 reads CASSVGGRGGYEQYF. For the CDR3, the DNA is TGTGCCAGCAGCGTAGGGGGCAGGGGCGGCTACGAGCAGTACTTC.

V gene TRBV5-1 combines with J gene TRBJ1-6; 8 nucleotides match TRBD1. Germline values: CDR1 SGHRS, CDR2 YFSETQ. J was trimmed by 1 base and V by 0 bases; bases with no gene match: 6. The CDR3 is made up of 18 amino acids. Here the CDR3 DNA reads TGCGCCAGCAGCTTGGAGTGGCAGGGGGCATCCTATAATTCACCCCTCCACTTT. Protein product: CASSLEWQGASYNSPLHF.

The rearrangement links TRBV21-1 to TRBJ1-2; the DNA was not used to check the table's D call, TRBD1. TRBV21-1 is annotated as a pseudogene. CDR3 size: 13 residues. In DNA form, the CDR3 reads TGTGCCAGCAGCCCTTACAGGGGGATTGGCTACACCTTC. Protein product: CASSPYRGIGYTF.

The CDR3 nucleotides are TGCAGCGCCCGAAGACAGGGAGTGAAGGGGGAGACCCAGTACTTC. This translates into CSARRQGVKGETQYF. The gene calls are TRBV29-1 and TRBJ2-5; 7 bases fit TRBD1. This CDR3 is 15 amino acids long. Unmatched junction bases numbered 16, after V lost 7 bases and J lost 5 bases. Germline-derived CDR1 and CDR2 are SQVTM and ANQGSEA.

The sample holds one count of this clone. The genes are TRBV5-6 and TRBJ1-1, with D tentatively TRBD1 (5 bases). The CDR3 spans 16 residues. Germline V gives CDR1 SGHDT, CDR2 YYEEEE. V was cut by 0 bases and J by 1 base, with 13 bases left in between. In DNA, the CDR3 is TGTGCCAGCAGCTTGGTATGGGGACGGAGGAACACTGAAGCTTTCTTT. It yields the protein CASSLVWGRRNTEAFF.